Listed below are T cell receptor beta chains from one sample, sequenced in a study of blood T cell repertoires in COVID-19. TCRdb keeps only in-frame clones here, not all; method: immunoSEQ multiplex PCR. This table holds some 150,000 clones, over 65% found once. The sample comprised peripheral blood. These receptors all stem from a human donor in a cohort sampled during active COVID-19. The conserved cysteine and the conserved F or W are not part of the CDR3 here. The D gene is left open where the match is weak.

D gene,J gene,V gene,CDR3 protein
NA,TRBJ2-1,TRBV18,ASSPMSVSNEQF
TRBD1,TRBJ1-3,TRBV11-2,ASSPYRGSGNTIY
NA,TRBJ2-7,TRBV6-5,ASSPAASSKIEQY
TRBD1,TRBJ1-3,TRBV29-1,SVGETGGNTIY
TRBD2,TRBJ2-2,TRBV6-5,ASSYAGGAITGELF
NA,TRBJ2-3,TRBV6-5,ASGRGPDTQY
TRBD2,TRBJ2-1,TRBV11-2,ASRPGLAPNEQF
TRBD1,TRBJ2-7,TRBV2,ASSEGQGAYEQY
TRBD1,TRBJ1-5,TRBV24-1,ATSDSGTGSNQPQH
NA,TRBJ1-5,TRBV6-2/TRBV6-3,ASTPSGGNQPQH